The 13 T cell receptor beta chains listed next were all sequenced from one sample in a study of T-cell reconstitution after alpha-beta-depleted transplantation in children (dated by TCRdb to about 2016). The sample's treatment or condition, from its label and the paper: allogeneic hematopoietic cell transplantation with graft depleted of TCRalphabeta T cells and CD19 B cells. The library was produced with PCR. Sequencing was carried out with an Illumina HiSeq 2500. TCR libraries were prepared with molecular barcoding, using unique molecular identifiers to normalize TCRbeta repertoire quantification. TCRdb itself trimmed the public reads at Q25 with fastp, ran MiXCR and retained productive beta chains. Identical CDR3 protein sequences are pooled into one entry, listed with their most common genes and DNA. In all, the sample holds around 700,000 distinct CDR3 sequences, and less than 15% of those were seen once. Around 0.8% of the sample lies in the top ten.

The input for sequencing was PBMCs, taken before TCRalphabeta/CD19-depleted stem cell transplant. The receptors were gathered from a girl aged 2 to 9 with congenital amegakaryocytic thrombocytopenia, due to receive a stem cell transplant.

This clonotype was recorded at least ten times. The chain has TRBV20-1 and TRBJ1-1, with 7 bases aligning to TRBD1. CDR3 length: 14 amino acids. V gave up 1 base and J gave up 4 bases; unmatched junction bases: 6. In germline, CDR1 is DFQATT, CDR2 SNEGSKA (reference sequence). This CDR3 is CSARVDRVGTEAFF. Written as DNA, the CDR3 is TGCAGTGCTAGAGTCGACAGGGTGGGCACTGAAGCTTTCTTT.

This clonotype has only a few counts. CDR3 protein: CASSLGHFSGRARYNEQFF. CDR3 sequence (DNA): TGTGCCAGCAGTTTGGGTCATTTTAGCGGGAGGGCCAGGTACAATGAGCAGTTCTTC. The genes are TRBV28 and TRBJ2-1, with TRBD2 matching 11 bases. Germline lookup yields CDR1 MDHEN and CDR2 SYDVKM. The ends lost 3 bases at V and 4 bases at J; junction bases unmatched: 14. This CDR3 has 19 residues. Drawing the rest from reference TRBV28 and TRBJ2-1, the complete variable domain is DVKVTQSSRYLVKRTGEKVFLECVQDMDHENMFWYRQDPGLGLRLIYFSYDVKMKEKGDIPEGYSVSREKKERFSLILESASTNQTSMYLCASSLGHFSGRARYNEQFFGPGTRLTVL.

This clonotype came up a few times. The chain has TRBV27 and TRBJ2-1; the match to TRBD2 covers 15 bases. Germline-derived CDR1 and CDR2 are MNHEY and SMNVEV (reference sequence). CDR3 size: 19 residues. Trimming cost V 5 bases and J 4 bases; bases outside gene matches: 12. The CDR3 region is CASSLRTSGRARGYNEQFF. CDR3 in DNA: TGTGCCAGCAGTCTCCGGACTAGCGGGAGGGCCCGGGGGTACAATGAGCAGTTCTTC.

This clonotype came up a few times. CDR3 nucleotide sequence: TGCAGTGCTAGGGGACTTCGGTACGAGCAGTACTTC. Its translation is CSARGLRYEQYF. The gene calls are TRBV20-1 and TRBJ2-7, with a weak D call TRBD2 (6 bases). Germline V gives CDR1 DFQATT, CDR2 SNEGSKA (reference sequence). V shed 3 bases and J shed 4 bases, with 10 bases lying between them. This CDR3 is built from 12 residues.

In this sample, this clonotype turned up many times. The gene calls are TRBV12-3 or TRBV12-4 and TRBJ1-5; the D gene is possibly TRBD1 (5 bases). Deletions cut 3 bases from V and 4 bases from J, with 13 bases between. The CDR3 loop spans 15 amino acids. Here the CDR3 reads CASSFSRGGNQPQHF. In DNA form, the CDR3 reads TGTGCCAGCAGTTTCTCGAGGGGTGGGAATCAGCCCCAGCATTTT.

As concerns this clonotype: One base away lies a much larger clone, so this may be a sequencing read error. The CDR3 carries no conserved terminal phenylalanine or tryptophan, so it likely arises from a read error. The chain joins TRBV27 to TRBJ2-1; D perhaps matches TRBD2 (5 bases). V was shortened by 3 bases and J by 7 bases, with 13 bases between the two germline ends. Germline lookup yields CDR1 MNHEY and CDR2 SMNVEV (reference sequence). The CDR3 consists of 14 residues. CDR3 residues: CASSLGSGNNEQFI. CDR3 nucleotides: TGTGCCAGCAGTTTGGGCAGCGGCAATAATGAGCAGTTCATC.

This sequence joins TRBV7-9 and TRBJ2-5, with D perhaps matching TRBD1 (6 bases). V was trimmed by 2 bases and J by 5 bases, leaving 21 bases between them. This CDR3 comprises 17 residues. Germline loops: CDR1 SEHNR, CDR2 FQNEAQ (reference sequence). Written as DNA, the CDR3 is TGTGCCAGCAGCTTAAGCCCTGGACAGACTGCGTACGAGACCCAGTACTTC. It yields the protein CASSLSPGQTAYETQYF.

This clonotype was counted only a few times. The rearrangement uses TRBV7-2 and TRBJ2-1; 12 bases are shared with TRBD2. The CDR3 length is 15 residues. The germline gives CDR1 SGHTA, CDR2 FQGNSA. J gave up 12 bases and V 1 base, and 7 bases lay outside the gene matches. In nucleotides, the CDR3 is TGTGCCAGCAGCTTAGGACGACTAGCGGGAGTGAGGCAGTTCTTC. This codes for CASSLGRLAGVRQFF.

This clonotype turned up a few times. V is TRBV5-1 and J is TRBJ2-1; 11 nucleotides match TRBD2. The CDR3 is made up of 16 amino acids. Germline loops: CDR1 SGHRS, CDR2 YFSETQ. Losses at the gene ends were 3 bases for V and 7 bases for J; bases not matched to a gene: 9. CDR3 nucleotide sequence: TGCGCCAGCAGCTCCCACCTACTAGCGGGAGATAATGAGCAGTTCTTC. It specifies CASSSHLLAGDNEQFF.

This clonotype was found many times. One end of the junction does not line up with germline, which may come from a read error. The chain is built from TRBV6-1 and TRBJ1-4; the D is unclear. The CDR3 covers 10 residues. Germline V gene data show CDR1 as MNHNS and CDR2 as SASEGT. The CDR3 loop is CASSEFTMTF. CDR3 bases: TGTGCCAGCAGTGAATTCACCATGACCTTT.

The chain employs TRBV20-1 and TRBJ2-1; D is possibly TRBD2 (7 bases). Trimming took off 6 bases at V and 6 bases at J, with 27 bases between the two ends. The CDR3 covers 17 residues. CDR1 and CDR2 from the germline V gene are DFQATT and SNEGSKA (reference sequence). The CDR3 coding sequence is TGCAGTGCAAATCTGATCAGGGGTGCGGGAGTGTTCAATGAGCAGTTCTTC. It translates to CSANLIRGAGVFNEQFF.

This clonotype was counted many times. The chain employs TRBV7-3 and TRBJ2-1; possibly TRBD2 for D (5 bases). Looked up from germline, CDR1 is SGHTA and CDR2 is FQGTGA. Deletions cut 1 base from V and 0 bases from J, with 10 bases between. This CDR3 is built from 16 residues. The CDR3 coding sequence is TGTGCCAGCAGCTTAATGCCTAGCAGCTCCTACAATGAGCAGTTCTTC. It specifies CASSLMPSSSYNEQFF.

The chain's CDR3 is CASSIRTGDYEQYF. CDR3 bases: TGTGCCAGCAGTATCCGGACAGGGGACTACGAGCAGTACTTC. This chain links TRBV27 with TRBJ2-7; 9 bases agree with TRBD1. The germline CDR1 and CDR2 sequences are MNHEY and SMNVEV (reference sequence). This CDR3 is built from 14 residues. V gave up 5 bases and J gave up 3 bases; unmatched junction bases: 5.